These 14 T cell receptor beta chains were all obtained from the same sample, sequenced in a study of T cells in Graves' hyperthyroidism and ophthalmopathy (dated 2019 in TCRdb). The library relied on multiplex PCR. The sequencing machine was an Illumina HiSeq 2000. Amplification of TCR beta CDR3 regions was carried out from RNA transcripts. For the first round of RT-PCR on the TCR CDR3, the HTBI primer set was used together with the Qiagen OneStep RT-PCR kit. TCRdb redid the processing of the public reads, applying fastp at Q25 and MiXCR, and retained in-frame beta chains. Each CDR3 protein gets just one entry, which takes the most common genes and DNA from the rows behind it. The sample yields about 350,000 distinct CDR3 sequences; approximately 13% were counted once. Around 25% of the sample goes to the ten largest clones. Sequencing was done on a sample of blood. Receptors were obtained from a woman younger than 45 with Graves' hyperthyroidism.

The table lists this clonotype with a few counts. The J gene is TRBJ1-6, the V gene TRBV3-1; D unresolved. The CDR3 covers 16 residues. CDR1 LGHDT and CDR2 YNNKEL come from the germline V gene (reference sequence). Trimming took 4 bases from V and 8 from J, leaving 18 bases between them. The CDR3 DNA reads as TGTGCCAGCAGCCTAAAAGTGATTCGGGTTTATTCACCCCTCCACTTT. Its protein is CASSLKVIRVYSPLHF. The full variable domain, with the rest looked up from reference TRBV3-1 and TRBJ1-6, is DTAVSQTPKYLVTQMGNDKSIKCEQNLGHDTMYWYKQDSKKFLKIMFSYNNKELIINETVPNRFSPKSPDKAHLNLHINSLELGDSAVYFCASSLKVIRVYSPLHFGNGTRLTVT.

This clonotype was observed many times. This chain connects TRBV11-2 to TRBJ2-5; 10 bases are a match to TRBD2. This CDR3 contains 18 residues. The germline gives CDR1 SGHAT, CDR2 FQNNGV. Trimming removed 1 base from V and 2 bases from J; junction bases left unmatched: 10. The CDR3, as DNA: TGTGCCAGCAGCTTAGTTCCCACGGGACTAGCGTCACAAGAGACCCAGTACTTC. Its protein is CASSLVPTGLASQETQYF.

The chain couples TRBV18 to TRBJ2-1; 7 positions agree with TRBD2. This CDR3 has 16 amino acids. In germline, CDR1 is KGHSH, CDR2 LQKENI. V lost 1 base to trimming and J lost 7 bases; unmatched junction nucleotides: 10. In DNA, the CDR3 is TGTGCCAGCTCACCACAAGCGGTAACGGGGGGAAATGAGCAGTTCTTC. This codes for CASSPQAVTGGNEQFF.

This clonotype was counted many times. V and J are TRBV30 and TRBJ1-1; D might be TRBD1 (5 bases). Trimming stripped 4 bases from V and 1 base from J, with 13 bases between. The CDR3 covers 14 residues. Germline V gene sequence: CDR1 GTSNPN, CDR2 SVGIG (reference sequence). CDR3 region: CAWTEGWGNTEAFF. The DNA of the CDR3 is TGTGCCTGGACGGAGGGGTGGGGGAACACTGAAGCTTTCTTT.

This clonotype appeared a few times. V gene TRBV7-2 combines with J gene TRBJ1-4; the D gene is possibly TRBD1 (6 bases). The CDR3 consists of 20 residues. Germline CDR1 SGHTA, CDR2 FQGNSA. V lost 5 bases to trimming and J lost 0 bases, with 25 bases between them. CDR3 DNA sequence: TGTGCCAGCAGCCGACCTCCCCTTGGACAGAAAGCTACAACTAATGAAAAACTGTTTTTT. Translating gives CASSRPPLGQKATTNEKLFF.

This clonotype has ten or more counts. This chain links TRBV28 with TRBJ2-5; either TRBD1 or TRBD2 may fit D (5 bases each). The germline V gene has CDR1 MDHEN and CDR2 SYDVKM. The CDR3 loop spans 14 amino acids. The V gene lost 6 bases and the J gene lost 1 base, with 12 bases spanning the gap. CDR3 bases: TGTGCCAGCAGACCCTCGGGGACCCAAGAGACCCAGTACTTC. The encoded protein is CASRPSGTQETQYF.

This clonotype has a count of ten or more. The chain couples TRBV19 to TRBJ1-1; the match to TRBD1 covers 7 bases. Germline-derived CDR1 and CDR2 are LNHDA and SQIVND (reference sequence). Trimming cost V 9 bases and J 2 bases; bases outside gene matches: 6. The CDR3 totals 13 residues. CDR3 amino acids: CASDRGRNTEAFF. In DNA form, the CDR3 reads TGTGCCAGCGATAGGGGGCGAAACACTGAAGCTTTCTTT.

This clonotype was counted at least ten times. The rearrangement uses TRBV28 and TRBJ2-3, with 9 nucleotides matching TRBD2. CDR3 length: 19 amino acids. Germline values: CDR1 MDHEN, CDR2 SYDVKM. V lost 4 bases to trimming and J lost 0 bases; unmatched junction nucleotides: 14. The CDR3 spells CASSWEDSGRGASTDTQYF. The CDR3 bases are TGTGCCAGCAGTTGGGAAGATAGCGGGAGAGGCGCTAGCACAGATACGCAGTATTTT. Supplemented by reference TRBV28 and TRBJ2-3, the full variable domain reads DVKVTQSSRYLVKRTGEKVFLECVQDMDHENMFWYRQDPGLGLRLIYFSYDVKMKEKGDIPEGYSVSREKKERFSLILESASTNQTSMYLCASSWEDSGRGASTDTQYFGPGTRLTVL.

This clonotype was counted many times. The chain couples TRBV2 to TRBJ2-1; D not resolved. The germline CDR1 and CDR2 sequences are SNHLY and FYNNEI. The length of the CDR3 is 10 residues. Trimming pared 3 bases from V and 9 bases from J, leaving 3 bases between. Written as DNA, the CDR3 is TGTGCCAGCAGTGACGGTGAGCAGTTCTTC. Translated, it gives CASSDGEQFF.

Comment on this clonotype: This could be a read error, since a much larger clone is one nucleotide away. V gene TRBV27 combines with J gene TRBJ2-2; D may be TRBD1 (6 bases). The CDR3 has 14 residues. Germline V gene data show CDR1 as MNHEY and CDR2 as SMNVEV (reference sequence). In DNA form, the CDR3 reads TGTGCCAGCAGCAGACCGGGACACACCGGGGAGCCGTTTTTT. As protein: CASSRPGHTGEPFF.

At least ten counts were recorded for this clonotype. The CDR3 loop is CASSSPQGPANQPQHF. The CDR3 DNA reads TGTGCCAGCAGTTCCCCACAGGGGCCCGCGAATCAGCCCCAGCATTTT. The chain employs TRBV28 and TRBJ1-5; 7 bases map to TRBD1. Germline V gives CDR1 MDHEN, CDR2 SYDVKM. Unmatched junction bases numbered 10, after V lost 4 bases and J lost 4 bases. This CDR3 has 16 residues.

This clonotype was observed a few times. The chain has TRBV7-6 and TRBJ2-3; 10 bases are shared with TRBD2. CDR3 length: 17 residues. Germline V gene data show CDR1 as SGHVS and CDR2 as FNYEAQ. The V segment lost 5 bases and the J segment 3 bases; nucleotides outside the gene matches: 11. The CDR3 loop is CASSQVPSGRATDTQYF. The CDR3 DNA follows: TGTGCCAGCAGCCAGGTCCCAAGCGGGAGGGCGACAGATACGCAGTATTTT.

This clonotype occurred a few times. The junction departs from germline at one end; a sequencing error may be responsible. V gene TRBV7-9 combines with J gene TRBJ2-3; no clear D gene. Germline V CDR1 and CDR2: SEHNR, FQNEAQ (reference sequence). The CDR3 covers 14 residues. The CDR3 loop is CAGSFRNPTDTQYF. CDR3 bases: TGTGCCGGCAGCTTCCGCAATCCCACAGATACGCAGTATTTT.

This clonotype was detected ten times or more. The chain links TRBV20-1 to TRBJ2-7; D is undetermined. Germline CDR1 DFQATT, CDR2 SNEGSKA (reference sequence). This CDR3 is built from 12 residues. Trimming removed 0 bases at V and 7 bases at J, with 10 bases between. Here the CDR3 DNA reads TGCAGTGCTAGAGATGAAGGCTGGGAGCAGTACTTC. This encodes CSARDEGWEQYF.